This entry describes one TCR beta chain. This record belongs to a study of T cell responses to AZD1222 COVID-19 vaccine. Whole-study context: Second doses that came at about 4 or about 12 weeks were put together.

V lost 5 bases and J 0 bases, leaving 5 bases between the germline ends. The CDR3 length is 14 residues. The germline V gene encodes CDR1 SGHAT and CDR2 FQNNGV. TCRdb's copy holds only in-frame clones and misses some; the assay was immunoSEQ multiplex PCR. The sample records about 150,000 clones, around 88% being singletons. The gene calls are TRBV11-2 and TRBJ2-6; D remains ambiguous. Here the sequenced sample was peripheral blood, taken on day 0 of AZD1222 vaccination. The clonotype originates from an adult in good health. In nucleotides, the CDR3 is TGTGCCAGCAGCACCGACTCTGGGGCCAACGTCCTGACTTTC. It encodes CASSTDSGANVLTF.